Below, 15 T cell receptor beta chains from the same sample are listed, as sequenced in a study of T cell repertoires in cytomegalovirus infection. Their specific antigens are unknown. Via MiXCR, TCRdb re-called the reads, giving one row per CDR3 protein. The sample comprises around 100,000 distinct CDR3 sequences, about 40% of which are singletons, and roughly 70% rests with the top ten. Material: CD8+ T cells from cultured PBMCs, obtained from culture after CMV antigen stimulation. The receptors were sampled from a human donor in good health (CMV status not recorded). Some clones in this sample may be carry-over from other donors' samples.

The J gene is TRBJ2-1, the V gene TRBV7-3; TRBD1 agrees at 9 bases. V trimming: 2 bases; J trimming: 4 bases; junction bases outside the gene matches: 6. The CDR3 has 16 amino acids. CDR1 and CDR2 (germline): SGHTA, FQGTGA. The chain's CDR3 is CASSLGYGQGYNEQFF. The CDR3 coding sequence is TGTGCCAGCAGCTTAGGTTACGGACAGGGGTACAATGAGCAGTTCTTC.

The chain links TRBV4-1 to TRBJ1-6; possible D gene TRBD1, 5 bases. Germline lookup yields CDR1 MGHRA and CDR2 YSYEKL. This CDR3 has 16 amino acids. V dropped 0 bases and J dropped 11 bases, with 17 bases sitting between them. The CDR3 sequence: CASSQDKGQGIAPLHF. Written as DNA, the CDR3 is TGCGCCAGCAGCCAAGACAAAGGGCAGGGTATAGCACCCCTCCACTTT.

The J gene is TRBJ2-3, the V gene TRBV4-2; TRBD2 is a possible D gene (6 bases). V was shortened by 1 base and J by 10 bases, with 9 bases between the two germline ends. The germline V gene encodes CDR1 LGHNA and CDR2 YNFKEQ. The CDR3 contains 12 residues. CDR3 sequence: CASSQGEVPQYF. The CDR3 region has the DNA TGTGCCAGCAGCCAAGGGGAGGTGCCGCAGTATTTT.

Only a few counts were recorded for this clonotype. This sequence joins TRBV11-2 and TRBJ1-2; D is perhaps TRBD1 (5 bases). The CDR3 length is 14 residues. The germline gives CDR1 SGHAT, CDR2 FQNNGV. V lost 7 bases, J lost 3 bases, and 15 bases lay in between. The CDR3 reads CASNLVDRDYGYTF. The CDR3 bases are TGTGCCAGCAACCTAGTTGACAGAGACTATGGCTACACCTTC.

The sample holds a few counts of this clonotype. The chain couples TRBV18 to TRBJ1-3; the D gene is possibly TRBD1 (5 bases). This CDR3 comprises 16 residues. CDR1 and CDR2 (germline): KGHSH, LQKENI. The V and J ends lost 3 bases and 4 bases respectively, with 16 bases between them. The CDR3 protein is CASSPLRGSRGNTIYF. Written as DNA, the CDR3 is TGTGCCAGCTCACCGTTAAGGGGCAGCCGAGGAAACACCATATATTTT.

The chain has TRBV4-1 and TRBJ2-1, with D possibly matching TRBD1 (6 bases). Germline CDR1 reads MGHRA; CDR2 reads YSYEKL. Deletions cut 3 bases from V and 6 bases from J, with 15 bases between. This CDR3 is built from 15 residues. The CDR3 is CASSHFRGEVNEQFF. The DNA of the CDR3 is TGCGCCAGCAGCCATTTCAGGGGCGAGGTCAATGAGCAGTTCTTC.

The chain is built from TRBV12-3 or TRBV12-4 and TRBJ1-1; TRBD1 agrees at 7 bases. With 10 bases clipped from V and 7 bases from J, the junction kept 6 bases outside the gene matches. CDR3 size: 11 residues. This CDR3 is CATGTAGEAFF. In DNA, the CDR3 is TGTGCCACCGGGACAGCGGGTGAAGCTTTCTTT.

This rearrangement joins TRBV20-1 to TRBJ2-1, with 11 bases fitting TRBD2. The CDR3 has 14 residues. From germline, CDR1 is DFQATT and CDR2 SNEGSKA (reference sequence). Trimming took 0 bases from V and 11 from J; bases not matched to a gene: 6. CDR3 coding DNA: TGCAGTGCTAGAGATCAACTAGCGGGGGTGAAGCAGTTCTTC. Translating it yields CSARDQLAGVKQFF.

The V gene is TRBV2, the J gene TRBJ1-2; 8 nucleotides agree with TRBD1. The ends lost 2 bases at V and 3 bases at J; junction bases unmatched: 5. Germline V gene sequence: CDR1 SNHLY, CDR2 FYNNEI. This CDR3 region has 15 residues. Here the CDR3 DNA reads TGTGCCAGCAGTGAACCGGGACAGGATTACTATGGCTACACCTTC. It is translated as CASSEPGQDYYGYTF.

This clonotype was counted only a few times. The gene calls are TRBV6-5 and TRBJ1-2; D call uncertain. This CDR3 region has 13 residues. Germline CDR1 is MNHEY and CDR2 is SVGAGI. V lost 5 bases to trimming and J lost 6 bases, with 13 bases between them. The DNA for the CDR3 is TGTGCCAGCAGTACGATGCCAACTGATGGCTACACCTTC. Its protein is CASSTMPTDGYTF.

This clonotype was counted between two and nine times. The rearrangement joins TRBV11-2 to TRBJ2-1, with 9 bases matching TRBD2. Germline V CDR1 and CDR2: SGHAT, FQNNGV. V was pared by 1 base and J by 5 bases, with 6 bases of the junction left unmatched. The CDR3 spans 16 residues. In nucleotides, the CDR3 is TGTGCCAGCAGCTTAGTGATAGCGGGGGACGACAATGAGCAGTTCTTC. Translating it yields CASSLVIAGDDNEQFF.

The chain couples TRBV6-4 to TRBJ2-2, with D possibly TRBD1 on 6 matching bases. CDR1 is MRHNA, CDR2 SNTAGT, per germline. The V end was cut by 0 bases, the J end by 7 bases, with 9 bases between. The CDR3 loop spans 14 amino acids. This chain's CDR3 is CASSDSQGHGELFF. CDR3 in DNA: TGTGCCAGCAGTGACTCGCAGGGGCACGGGGAGCTGTTTTTT.

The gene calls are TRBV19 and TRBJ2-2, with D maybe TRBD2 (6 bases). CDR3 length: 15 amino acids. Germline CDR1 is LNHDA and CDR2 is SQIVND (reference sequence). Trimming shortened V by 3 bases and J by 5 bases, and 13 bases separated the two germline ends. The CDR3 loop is CASSIWTGGTGELFF. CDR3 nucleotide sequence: TGTGCCAGTAGTATTTGGACCGGAGGGACCGGGGAGCTGTTTTTT. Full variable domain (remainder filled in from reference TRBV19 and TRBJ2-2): DGGITQSPKYLFRKEGQNVTLSCEQNLNHDAMYWYRQDPGQGLRLIYYSQIVNDFQKGDIAEGYSVSREKKESFPLTVTSAQKNPTAFYLCASSIWTGGTGELFFGEGSRLTVL.

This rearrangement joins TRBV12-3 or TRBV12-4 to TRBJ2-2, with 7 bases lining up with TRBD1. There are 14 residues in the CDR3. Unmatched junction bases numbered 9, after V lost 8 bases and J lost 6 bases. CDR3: CASSTGTRPGELFF. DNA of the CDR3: TGTGCCAGCTCGACAGGGACACGACCCGGGGAGCTGTTTTTT.

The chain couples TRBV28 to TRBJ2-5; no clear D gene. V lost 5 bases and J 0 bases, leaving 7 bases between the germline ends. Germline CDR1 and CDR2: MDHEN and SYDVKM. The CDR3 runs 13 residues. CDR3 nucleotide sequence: TGTGCCAGCAGTCACCGCGACCAAGAGACCCAGTACTTC. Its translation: CASSHRDQETQYF. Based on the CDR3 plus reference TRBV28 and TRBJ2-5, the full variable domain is DVKVTQSSRYLVKRTGEKVFLECVQDMDHENMFWYRQDPGLGLRLIYFSYDVKMKEKGDIPEGYSVSREKKERFSLILESASTNQTSMYLCASSHRDQETQYFGPGTRLLVL.